Included here is one T cell receptor beta chain sequence, with context. Its matching antigen is unknown. Germline CDR1 is SQVTM and CDR2 is ANQGSEA. Deletions cut 5 bases from V and 4 bases from J, with 9 bases between. The CDR3 runs to 12 residues. The data are from a study of cytomegalovirus exposure and HLA in healthy donors. Across the study: Later, an analysis reported that the roughly 120 validation repertoires had used the same platform as the 500 to 750 first-cohort repertoires. Whole-study results and caveats: There were a few CMV-associated chains whose specificity for CMV antigens was confirmed in vitro. First-cohort TCR clusters tended to co-occur in the roughly 130 validation repertoires, a later analysis found. The study flagged some 170 TCR beta chains as cytomegalovirus-associated.

Generated by immunoSEQ multiplex PCR, the TCRdb table keeps only in-frame clones and is missing some. The sample shows roughly 140,000 clones, 85% to 90% of them seen only once. Sample: PBMCs. V is TRBV29-1 and J is TRBJ2-1, with D unresolved. The receptor comes from a woman aged 18-35 years in good health and CMV-seropositive. The CDR3 is CSVLEQYNEQFF. In DNA form, the CDR3 reads TGCAGCGTTTTAGAACAGTACAATGAGCAGTTCTTC.